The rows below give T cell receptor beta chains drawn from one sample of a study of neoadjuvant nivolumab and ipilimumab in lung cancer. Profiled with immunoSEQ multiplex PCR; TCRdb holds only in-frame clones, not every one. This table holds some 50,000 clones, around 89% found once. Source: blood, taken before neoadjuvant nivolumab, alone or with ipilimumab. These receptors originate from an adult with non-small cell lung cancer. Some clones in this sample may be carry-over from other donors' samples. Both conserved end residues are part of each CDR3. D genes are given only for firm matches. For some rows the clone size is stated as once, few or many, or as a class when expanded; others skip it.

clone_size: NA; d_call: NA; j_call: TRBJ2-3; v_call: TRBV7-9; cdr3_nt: TGTGCCAGCAGCTTTGTGTCGGATACGCAGTATTTT; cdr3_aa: CASSFVSDTQYF
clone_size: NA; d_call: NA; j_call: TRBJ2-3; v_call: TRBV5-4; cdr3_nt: TGTGCCAGCAGCTCGGCCGAGACAGATACGCAGTATTTT; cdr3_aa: CASSSAETDTQYF
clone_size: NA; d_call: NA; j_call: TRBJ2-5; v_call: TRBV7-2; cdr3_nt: TGTGCCAGCAGCTCGCAGGTCGAAGAGACCCAGTACTTC; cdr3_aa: CASSSQVEETQYF
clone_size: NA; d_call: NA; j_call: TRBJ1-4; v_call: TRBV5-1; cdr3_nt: TGCGCCAGCAGCCGCGAGGGGTTTGCTAATGAAAAACTGTTTTTT; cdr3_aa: CASSREGFANEKLFF
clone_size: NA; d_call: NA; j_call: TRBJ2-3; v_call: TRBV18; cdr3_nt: TGTGCCAGCACGGAGTTGCGGGGAAACACAGATACGCAGTATTTT; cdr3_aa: CASTELRGNTDTQYF
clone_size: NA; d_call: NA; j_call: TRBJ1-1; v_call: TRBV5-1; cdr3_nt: TGCGCCAGCAGCCAAGACAGTCTAATACCACTCTTT; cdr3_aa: CASSQDSLIPLF
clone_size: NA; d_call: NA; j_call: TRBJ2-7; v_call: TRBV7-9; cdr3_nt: TGTGCCAGCAGCGATGAGACAGGAATTCACTCCTACGAGCAGTACTTC; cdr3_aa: CASSDETGIHSYEQYF
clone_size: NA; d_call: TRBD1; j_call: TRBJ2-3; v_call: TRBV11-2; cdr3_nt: TGTGCCAGCAGACCATCAGGGGGAGATACGCAGTATTTT; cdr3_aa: CASRPSGGDTQYF
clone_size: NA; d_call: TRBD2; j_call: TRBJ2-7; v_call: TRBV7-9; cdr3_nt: TGTGCCAGCAGCCCGGGCGGGAGTATCGAGCAGTACTTC; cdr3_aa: CASSPGGSIEQYF
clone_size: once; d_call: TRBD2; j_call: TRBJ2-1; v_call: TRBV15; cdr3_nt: TGTGCCACCAGCAGGGTAGCGGGAGTCTACAATGAGCAGTTCTTC; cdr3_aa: CATSRVAGVYNEQFF
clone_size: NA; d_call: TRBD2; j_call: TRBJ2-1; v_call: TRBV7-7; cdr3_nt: TGTGCTTATAGCGGGACGCCCTACAATGAGCAGTTCTTC; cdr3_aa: CAYSGTPYNEQFF
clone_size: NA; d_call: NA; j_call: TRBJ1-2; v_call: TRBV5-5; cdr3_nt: TGTGCCAGCAGCTTGGCGGCAGGGAGGGACTATGGCTACACCTTC; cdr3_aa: CASSLAAGRDYGYTF
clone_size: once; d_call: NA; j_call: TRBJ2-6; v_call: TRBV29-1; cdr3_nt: TGCAGCGTATCCCGGGACATTTCTGGGGCCAACGTCCTGACTTTC; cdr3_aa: CSVSRDISGANVLTF
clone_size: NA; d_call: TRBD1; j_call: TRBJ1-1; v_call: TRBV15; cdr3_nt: TGTGCCACCAGCAGATCCGTGGGAGGGGGCTGGGCTGAAGCTTTCTTT; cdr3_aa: CATSRSVGGGWAEAFF
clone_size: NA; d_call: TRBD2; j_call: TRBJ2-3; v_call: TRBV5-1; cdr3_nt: TGCGCCAGCAGCAGGGGGACTAGCGGGAGGGCCGTTCCAGATACGCAGTATTTT; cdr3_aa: CASSRGTSGRAVPDTQYF
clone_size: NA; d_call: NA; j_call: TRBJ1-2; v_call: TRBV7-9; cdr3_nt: TGTGCCAGCAGCCTTGCAACGGATGGCTACACCTTC; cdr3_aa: CASSLATDGYTF
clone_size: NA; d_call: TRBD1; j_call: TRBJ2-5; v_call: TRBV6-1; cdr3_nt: TGTGCCAGCAGTGCCCAGACAGGGTACCAAGAGACCCAGTACTTC; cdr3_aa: CASSAQTGYQETQYF
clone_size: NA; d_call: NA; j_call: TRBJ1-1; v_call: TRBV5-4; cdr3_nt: TGTGCCAGCAGCTTGGCTACCCCGGGCACTGAAGCTTTCTTT; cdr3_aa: CASSLATPGTEAFF
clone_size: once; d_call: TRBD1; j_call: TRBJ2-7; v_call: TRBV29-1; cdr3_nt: TGCAGCGTTGAGAAGGGACAGAACTACGAGCAGTACTTC; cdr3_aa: CSVEKGQNYEQYF
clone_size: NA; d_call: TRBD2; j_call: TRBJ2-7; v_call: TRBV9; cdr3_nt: TGTGCCAGCAGCCCTAGAGGAGCGGGAGGGTCCTACGAGCAGTACTTC; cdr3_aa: CASSPRGAGGSYEQYF
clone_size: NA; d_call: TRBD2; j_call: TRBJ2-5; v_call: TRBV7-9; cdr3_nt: TGTGCCAGCAGCTTAGGAGGCGGGGGGTACCAAGAGACCCAGTACTTC; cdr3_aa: CASSLGGGGYQETQYF
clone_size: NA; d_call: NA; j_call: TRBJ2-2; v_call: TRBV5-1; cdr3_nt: TGCGCCAGCAGCTCCGACCCTTTCTCAAACACCGGGGAGCTGTTTTTT; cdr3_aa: CASSSDPFSNTGELFF
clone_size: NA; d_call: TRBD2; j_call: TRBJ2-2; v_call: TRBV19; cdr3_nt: TGTGCCAGTGCTGCCGGGACTATGAACACCGGGGAGCTGTTTTTT; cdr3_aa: CASAAGTMNTGELFF
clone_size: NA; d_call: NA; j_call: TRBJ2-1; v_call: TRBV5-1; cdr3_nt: TGCGCCAGCAGCATGGCGGGGATCATCGATGAGCAGTTCTTC; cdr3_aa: CASSMAGIIDEQFF
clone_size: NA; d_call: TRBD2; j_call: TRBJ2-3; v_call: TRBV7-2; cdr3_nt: TGTGCCAGCAGCTTAGACGGGGGGGTAGTGAATACGCAGTATTTT; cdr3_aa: CASSLDGGVVNTQYF
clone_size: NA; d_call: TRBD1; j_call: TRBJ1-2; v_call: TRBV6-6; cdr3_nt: TGTGCCAGCAGTTACTCTCCGGGACAGGAGAACACCTTC; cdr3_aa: CASSYSPGQENTF
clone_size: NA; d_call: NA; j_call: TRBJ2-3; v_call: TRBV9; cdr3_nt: TGTGCCAGCAGCGTAGGTGAAGGCACAGATACGCAGTATTTT; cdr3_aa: CASSVGEGTDTQYF
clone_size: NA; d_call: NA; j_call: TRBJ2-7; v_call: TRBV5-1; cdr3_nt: TGCGCCAGCAGCTTTGCCGCGGTATCGGCAGAGCAGTACTTC; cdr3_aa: CASSFAAVSAEQYF
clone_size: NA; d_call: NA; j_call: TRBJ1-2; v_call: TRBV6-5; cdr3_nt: TGTGCCAGCAGTTACTCGTGGACAGCTGCCTATGGCTACACCTTC; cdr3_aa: CASSYSWTAAYGYTF
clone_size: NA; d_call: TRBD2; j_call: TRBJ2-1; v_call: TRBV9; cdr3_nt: TGTGCCAGCAGCGCACATGGACTAGCGGGTTACAATGAGCAGTTCTTC; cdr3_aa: CASSAHGLAGYNEQFF
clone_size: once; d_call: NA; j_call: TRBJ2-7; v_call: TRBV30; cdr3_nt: TGTGCCTGGCGGCGGGACGGGGAGCTTTACGAGCAGTACTTC; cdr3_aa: CAWRRDGELYEQYF
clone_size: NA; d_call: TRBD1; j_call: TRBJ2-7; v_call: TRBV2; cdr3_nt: TGTGCCAGCAGTAGGGACAGTTACTACGAGCAGTACTTC; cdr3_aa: CASSRDSYYEQYF
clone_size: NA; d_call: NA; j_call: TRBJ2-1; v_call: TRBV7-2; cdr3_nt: TGTGCCAGCAGCTTAGGACTAGTCAACGAGCAGTTCTTC; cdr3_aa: CASSLGLVNEQFF
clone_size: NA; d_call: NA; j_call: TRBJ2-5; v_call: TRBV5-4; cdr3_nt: TGTGCCAGCAGCAGGGAAGACTCAGCACAAGAGACCCAGTACTTC; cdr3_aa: CASSREDSAQETQYF
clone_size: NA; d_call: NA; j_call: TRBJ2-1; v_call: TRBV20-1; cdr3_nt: TGCAGTGCTAGAGCTTCCGGGACTGCCTTCTTC; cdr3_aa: CSARASGTAFF
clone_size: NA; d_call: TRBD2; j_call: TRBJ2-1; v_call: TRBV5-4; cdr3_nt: TGTGCCAGCAGCTTGGGGGCGGGCGGGGGAAACTACAATGAGCAGTTCTTC; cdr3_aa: CASSLGAGGGNYNEQFF
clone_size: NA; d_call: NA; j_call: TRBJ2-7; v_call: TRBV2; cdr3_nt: TGTGCCACCCGAAAAAGGACACAGGGCTCCTACGAGCAGTACTTC; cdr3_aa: CATRKRTQGSYEQYF
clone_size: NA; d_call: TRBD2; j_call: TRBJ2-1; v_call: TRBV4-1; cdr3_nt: TGCGCCAGCAGCCAAGGGGTGGTAGCGGGAGTAGGTAATGAGCAGTTCTTC; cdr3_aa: CASSQGVVAGVGNEQFF
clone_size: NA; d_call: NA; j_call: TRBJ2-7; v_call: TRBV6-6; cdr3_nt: TGTGCCAGCAACACAGGGTTCTACGAGCAGTACTTC; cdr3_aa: CASNTGFYEQYF
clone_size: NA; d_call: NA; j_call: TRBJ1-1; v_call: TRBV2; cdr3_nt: TGTGCCACCGGGGGGGGGCTGAGGGACACTGAAGCTTTCTTT; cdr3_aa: CATGGGLRDTEAFF
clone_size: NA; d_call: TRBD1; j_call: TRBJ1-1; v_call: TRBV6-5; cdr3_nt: TGTGCCAGCAGTTACTCGACAGGGACTGAAGCTTTCTTT; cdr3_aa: CASSYSTGTEAFF
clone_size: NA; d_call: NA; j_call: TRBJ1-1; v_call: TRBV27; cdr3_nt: TGTGCCAGCAGTTTAGACCCCTCGCTGGGCACTGAAGCTTTCTTT; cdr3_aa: CASSLDPSLGTEAFF
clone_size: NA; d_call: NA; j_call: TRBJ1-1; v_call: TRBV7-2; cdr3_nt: TGTGCCAGCAGCTCGTCGCAGGGGTTGGCTGAAGCTTTCTTT; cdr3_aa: CASSSSQGLAEAFF
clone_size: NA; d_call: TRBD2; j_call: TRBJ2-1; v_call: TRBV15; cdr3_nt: TGTGCCACCAGGAAGGCGGGAGGATTATATGAGCAGTTCTTC; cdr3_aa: CATRKAGGLYEQFF
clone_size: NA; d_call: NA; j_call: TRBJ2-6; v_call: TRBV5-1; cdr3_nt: TGCGCCAGCAGTCCTACAGGGTCTGGGGCCAACGTCCTGACTTTC; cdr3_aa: CASSPTGSGANVLTF
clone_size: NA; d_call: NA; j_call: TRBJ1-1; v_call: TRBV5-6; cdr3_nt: TGTGCCAGCAGCTCCCTTGCTTGGCAGGGAGGGGCTGAAGCTTTCTTT; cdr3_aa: CASSSLAWQGGAEAFF